This is a list of T cell receptor beta chains from one sample in a study of blood T cell repertoires in COVID-19. Data came from immunoSEQ multiplex PCR; TCRdb stores just in-frame clones and leaves some out. The profile shows about 150,000 clones, more than 65% of them singletons. The sample taken for sequencing was peripheral blood. Source of these receptors: a woman aged 45-59 years in a cohort sampled during active or convalescent COVID-19. Both conserved end residues are part of each CDR3. A D gene is named only where the DNA matches it firmly. Clone size is stated in some rows and not others, as once, few, many or a class when expanded.

clone size,D gene,V gene,J gene,CDR3 DNA,CDR3 protein
NA,NA,TRBV18,TRBJ2-7,TGTGCCAGCTCGGAGGGACAGACCTACGAGCAGTACTTC,CASSEGQTYEQYF
NA,NA,TRBV27,TRBJ1-5,TGTGCCAGCAGTTTATCTAGGCCCCGGGGCAATCAGCCCCAGCATTTT,CASSLSRPRGNQPQHF
once,TRBD1,TRBV4-1,TRBJ1-6,TGCGCCAGCAGCCATGAAGGACAGGCGTTTAATTCACCCCTCCACTTT,CASSHEGQAFNSPLHF
NA,TRBD1,TRBV11-3,TRBJ2-2,TGTGCCAGCAGCCACCCCCGGGACAGGGTGATCGCGAACACCGGGGAGCTGTTTTTT,CASSHPRDRVIANTGELFF
NA,TRBD2,TRBV5-5,TRBJ2-1,TGTGCCAGCAGCTCACTAGCGGGGGGATTAAGCTCCTACAATGAGCAGTTCTTC,CASSSLAGGLSSYNEQFF
NA,TRBD1,TRBV5-1,TRBJ1-1,TGCGCCAGCAGCTATCGAGGACAGGGAGGAAATACTGAAGCTTTCTTT,CASSYRGQGGNTEAFF
NA,TRBD1,TRBV19,TRBJ1-2,TGTGCCAGTACCATGAGCTGGACAGGGATAGATGGCTACACCTTC,CASTMSWTGIDGYTF
NA,NA,TRBV5-1,TRBJ2-2,TGCGCCAGTAAAACAGGTGATGACACCGGGGAGCTGTTTTTT,CASKTGDDTGELFF
few,NA,TRBV6-6,TRBJ2-3,TGTGCCAGCAGACCGTCCGGGGGGCCAGATACGCAGTATTTT,CASRPSGGPDTQYF
NA,NA,TRBV5-1,TRBJ1-6,TGCGCCAGCAGCTTGGGCCAGGTAGATTCACCCCTCCACTTT,CASSLGQVDSPLHF
once,NA,TRBV4-3,TRBJ1-1,TGCGCCAGCAGCCAAGATACAAGGGGCACTGAAGCTTTCTTT,CASSQDTRGTEAFF
NA,NA,TRBV19,TRBJ2-2,TGTGCCAGTAGTATCAGGGGTGCCACCGGGGAGCTGTTTTTT,CASSIRGATGELFF
NA,TRBD1,TRBV7-9,TRBJ1-4,TGTGCCAGCAGCCTCCGGGACAGGCCGTCGGAAAAACTGTTTTTT,CASSLRDRPSEKLFF
NA,NA,TRBV15,TRBJ2-3,TGTGCCACCAGTGTCAGGGGAAGCACAGATACGCAGTATTTT,CATSVRGSTDTQYF
NA,NA,TRBV10-2,TRBJ2-1,TGCGCCAGCAGTGACAGGGACAAATACAATGAGCAGTTCTTC,CASSDRDKYNEQFF
NA,NA,TRBV15,TRBJ1-1,TGTGCCACCAGCAGAGTTTTTTACATATCCCTGCCGGTGCGGACTGAAGCTTTCTTT,CATSRVFYISLPVRTEAFF
few,TRBD2,TRBV6-5,TRBJ2-1,TGTGCCAGCACCCCTTCGGGGGGGAGGAATGAGCAGTTCTTC,CASTPSGGRNEQFF
NA,NA,TRBV7-9,TRBJ1-2,TGTGCCAGCAGCCAAGGGGTCGGTTTTAACTATGGCTACACCTTC,CASSQGVGFNYGYTF
NA,NA,TRBV4-3,TRBJ2-5,TGCGCCAGCAGCCGAGTGCGGCCAGAGACCCAGTACTTC,CASSRVRPETQYF
NA,NA,TRBV7-2,TRBJ2-2,TGTGCCAGCAGGGGCGGGGTAACAAACACCGGGGAGCTGTTTTTT,CASRGGVTNTGELFF
NA,NA,TRBV12-3/TRBV12-4,TRBJ1-1,TGTGCCAGCACCTCGCGCCTAAACGCTGAAGCTTTCTTT,CASTSRLNAEAFF
NA,NA,TRBV7-3,TRBJ1-6,TGTGCCAGCAGCTCCCACGGTGGGACATCCCTCCACTTT,CASSSHGGTSLHF
NA,TRBD1,TRBV9,TRBJ2-1,TGTGCCAGCAGCCTCCAGGGACAGGGGGCCCCAGGGGAGCAGTTCTTC,CASSLQGQGAPGEQFF
NA,TRBD2,TRBV24-1,TRBJ2-3,TGTGCCACCGCGGGGACTAGCGGAACAGATACGCAGTATTTT,CATAGTSGTDTQYF
NA,NA,TRBV9,TRBJ1-1,TGTGCCAGCAGCGTAACAGGAACTAACACTGAAGCTTTCTTT,CASSVTGTNTEAFF
NA,NA,TRBV21-1,TRBJ2-7,NA,CASSKVASGASYEQYF
NA,TRBD1,TRBV28,TRBJ1-3,TGTGCCAGCAGTTTGGGACAGGGGATTTCGGTGAACACCATATATTTT,CASSLGQGISVNTIYF
NA,TRBD1,TRBV6-2/TRBV6-3,TRBJ2-3,TGTGCCAGCAGCAAGAAGACAGGGAGCACAGATACGCAGTATTTT,CASSKKTGSTDTQYF
NA,TRBD1,TRBV6-5,TRBJ1-2,TGTGCCAGCAGTCGGGGGACAGTAAGAGGCTACACCTTC,CASSRGTVRGYTF
NA,NA,TRBV5-6,TRBJ1-2,TGTGCCAGCTCCCGGGCTACGGGGAGGTATGGCTATGGCTACACCTTC,CASSRATGRYGYGYTF
NA,NA,TRBV7-2,TRBJ1-3,TGTGCCAGCACCCTTACAACAGCTGGAAACACCATATATTTT,CASTLTTAGNTIYF
NA,TRBD1,TRBV2,TRBJ1-2,TGTGCCAGCACCGGACAGGCAAGTGGCTACACCTTC,CASTGQASGYTF
NA,NA,TRBV10-2,TRBJ1-2,TGCGCCAGCAGACAGACGGGAGAAGGCGGCTACACCTTC,CASRQTGEGGYTF
NA,NA,TRBV7-9,TRBJ1-1,TGTGCCAGCAGTGTCCCCGGGGGATCCTCGAACACTGAAGCTTTCTTT,CASSVPGGSSNTEAFF
NA,TRBD1,TRBV5-6,TRBJ2-4,TGTGCCAGCAGCAAGACAGGGGCCAAAAACATTCAGTACTTC,CASSKTGAKNIQYF
NA,NA,TRBV9,TRBJ1-2,TGTGCCAGCAGCGTAGGTGAGGGGGTCGGTGGCTACACCTTC,CASSVGEGVGGYTF
NA,TRBD1,TRBV5-1,TRBJ1-2,TGCGCCAGCAGCCCGTTTAAGGGGGCTAATTTAGGCTACACCTTC,CASSPFKGANLGYTF
NA,TRBD1,TRBV11-2,TRBJ1-2,TGTGCCAGCAGCTTAGGCGGACAGGGGGCGGACTATGGCTACACCTTC,CASSLGGQGADYGYTF
once,TRBD1,TRBV3-1/TRBV3-2,TRBJ1-4,TGTGCCAGCGCCACAGGGGCTACTGCAACTAATGAAAAACTGTTTTTT,CASATGATATNEKLFF
NA,NA,TRBV6-5,TRBJ2-2,TGTGCCAGCCGGACAAGGCTGAACACCGGGGAGCTGTTTTTT,CASRTRLNTGELFF
NA,NA,TRBV6-5,TRBJ2-2,TGTGCCAGCAGAAGACAGTTGAACACCGGGGAGCTGTTTTTT,CASRRQLNTGELFF
NA,NA,TRBV18,TRBJ1-1,TGTGCCAGCTCACCGGGAGTGGGGGGAAGCTCGGATCTTTACACTGAAGCTTTCTTT,CASSPGVGGSSDLYTEAFF
NA,TRBD2,TRBV19,TRBJ2-3,TGTGCCAGTAGTCCCCTAGCGGGGGGGAGGGATACGCAGTATTTT,CASSPLAGGRDTQYF
NA,TRBD1,TRBV7-3,TRBJ2-3,TGTGCCAGCAGCTTATTGGGACAGGGAATAGATACGCAGTATTTT,CASSLLGQGIDTQYF
NA,NA,TRBV12-3/TRBV12-4,TRBJ2-5,TGTGCCAGCAGCCCAGGAGGGGAGACCCAGTACTTC,CASSPGGETQYF
NA,TRBD2,TRBV13,TRBJ2-3,TGTGCCAGCAGCCCCCAGACTAGCAGAGATACGCAGTATTTT,CASSPQTSRDTQYF
NA,NA,TRBV19,TRBJ1-2,TGTGCCAGTAGTCCCTCCCCGGGTCGTTCCACCTATGGCTACACCTTC,CASSPSPGRSTYGYTF
NA,NA,TRBV19,TRBJ2-1,TGTGCCAGTAGTATAAATCAGGACAATGAGCAGTTCTTC,CASSINQDNEQFF
NA,TRBD1,TRBV5-6,TRBJ1-4,TGTGCCAGCAACCACAGGGGCGCTCTAACTAATGAAAAACTGTTTTTT,CASNHRGALTNEKLFF
NA,TRBD2,TRBV2,TRBJ2-3,TGTGCCAGCAGTCAGCGGGGGGGGGAAGATACGCAGTATTTT,CASSQRGGEDTQYF